This T cell receptor (beta chain) was captured in a study of T cells after yellow fever vaccination. The wider study: Fractions containing few cells were prepared with SMART-Seq v4 Ultra Low Input.

Each CDR3 protein is one row after TCRdb ran MiXCR on the 5' RACE reads. There are roughly 120,000 distinct CDR3 sequences in the sample; about 6.8% occur only once, and approximately 2.7% lies in the top ten. This clonotype was counted a few times. The antigen remains undetermined. Study-wide results and limits: Although the secondary response was weaker, it peaked faster, at day 5 versus 15. Only a small proportion of the clonotypes turned up in both the CD4 and the CD8 compartments, likely arising from convergent recombination.

This sample comprised CD4+ T cells sorted from PBMCs, obtained about 41 days after the first yellow fever vaccination. This TCR derives from a man between 18 and 35 years old who received the YFV17D yellow fever vaccine.

CDR3 residues: CASSQDRQRGGRGEQFF. The DNA of the CDR3 is TGTGCCAGCAGCCAAGATCGACAGCGGGGGGGCCGTGGTGAGCAGTTCTTC. This sequence joins TRBV3-1 and TRBJ2-1, with TRBD2 identical over 10 bases. With V trimmed by 0 bases and J by 9 bases, 11 bases remained unmatched. From germline, CDR1 is LGHDT and CDR2 YNNKEL (reference sequence). The CDR3 length is 17 residues.